This T cell receptor (beta chain) was captured in a study of cytomegalovirus exposure and HLA in healthy donors. Turning to the study itself: Among 150 million to 200 million T cells, an earlier analysis found 95 million to 140 million unique TCR beta sequences.

PCR employed 60 Vbeta and 13 Jbeta primers. Libraries were prepared by immunoSEQ multiplex PCR; TCRdb keeps only in-frame clonotypes and omits some of them. There are 84,000 or so clones in the sample; around three quarters occur only once, and about 1.4% lies in the top ten. This CDR3 spans 14 amino acids. From germline, CDR1 is SEHNR and CDR2 FQNEAQ (reference sequence). The junction had 5 bases not matched to a gene; V was cut back by 5 bases and J by 3 bases. Sequences were obtained from PBMCs. V usage is TRBV7-9 and J usage is TRBJ2-3; TRBD1 agrees at 7 bases. The receptor comes from a male donor in good health and CMV-seronegative. DNA for the CDR3: TGTGCCAGCAGCCGACAGGGTCTAACAGATACGCAGTATTTT. It translates to CASSRQGLTDTQYF.